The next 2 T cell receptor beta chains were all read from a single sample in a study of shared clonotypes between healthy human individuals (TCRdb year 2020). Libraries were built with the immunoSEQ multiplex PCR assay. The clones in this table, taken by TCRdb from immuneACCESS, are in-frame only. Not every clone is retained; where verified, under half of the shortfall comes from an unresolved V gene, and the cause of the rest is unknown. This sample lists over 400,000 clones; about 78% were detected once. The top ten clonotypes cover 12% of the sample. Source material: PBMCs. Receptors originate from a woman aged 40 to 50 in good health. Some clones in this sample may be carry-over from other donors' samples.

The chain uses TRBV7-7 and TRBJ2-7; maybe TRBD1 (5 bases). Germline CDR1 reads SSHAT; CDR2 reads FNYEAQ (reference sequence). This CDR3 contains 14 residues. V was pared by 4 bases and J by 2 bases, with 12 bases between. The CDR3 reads CASSSRQPAYEQYF. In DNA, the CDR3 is TGTGCCAGCAGCTCGAGACAGCCGGCCTACGAGCAGTACTTC.

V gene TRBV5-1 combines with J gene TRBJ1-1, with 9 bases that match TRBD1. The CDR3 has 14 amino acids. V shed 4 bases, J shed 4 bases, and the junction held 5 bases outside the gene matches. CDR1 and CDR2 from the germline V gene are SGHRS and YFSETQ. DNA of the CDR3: TGCGCCAGCAGCAACAGGGGGCTCGGCACTGAAGCTTTCTTT. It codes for CASSNRGLGTEAFF.